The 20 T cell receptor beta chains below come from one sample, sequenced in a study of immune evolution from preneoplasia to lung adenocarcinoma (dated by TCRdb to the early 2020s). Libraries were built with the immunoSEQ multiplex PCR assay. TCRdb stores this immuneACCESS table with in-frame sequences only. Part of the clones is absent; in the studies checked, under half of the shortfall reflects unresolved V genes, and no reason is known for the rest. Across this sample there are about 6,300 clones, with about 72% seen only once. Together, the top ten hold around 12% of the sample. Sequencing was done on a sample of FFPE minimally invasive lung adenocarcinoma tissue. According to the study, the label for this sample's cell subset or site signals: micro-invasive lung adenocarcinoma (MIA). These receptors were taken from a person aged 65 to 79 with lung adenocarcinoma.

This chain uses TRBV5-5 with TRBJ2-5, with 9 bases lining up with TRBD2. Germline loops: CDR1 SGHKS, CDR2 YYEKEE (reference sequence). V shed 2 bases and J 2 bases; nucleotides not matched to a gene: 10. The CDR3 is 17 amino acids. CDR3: CASSLTSRLAGQETQYF. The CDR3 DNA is TGTGCCAGCAGCTTAACCTCCCGGCTAGCGGGACAAGAGACCCAGTACTTC.

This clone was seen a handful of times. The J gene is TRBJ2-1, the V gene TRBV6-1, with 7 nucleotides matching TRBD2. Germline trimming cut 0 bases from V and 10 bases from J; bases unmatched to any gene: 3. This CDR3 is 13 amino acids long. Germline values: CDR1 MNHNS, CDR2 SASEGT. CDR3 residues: CASSEASGGEQFF. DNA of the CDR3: TGTGCCAGCAGTGAAGCGTCCGGGGGGGAGCAGTTCTTC.

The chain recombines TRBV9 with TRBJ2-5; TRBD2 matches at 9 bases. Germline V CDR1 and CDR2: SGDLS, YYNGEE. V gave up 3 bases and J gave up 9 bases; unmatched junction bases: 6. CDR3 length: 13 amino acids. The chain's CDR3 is CASSGASGVSQYF. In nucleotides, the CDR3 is TGTGCCAGCAGCGGGGCTAGCGGGGTGTCCCAGTACTTC. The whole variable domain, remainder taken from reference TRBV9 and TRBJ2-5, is DSGVTQTPKHLITATGQRVTLRCSPRSGDLSVYWYQQSLDQGLQFLIQYYNGEERAKGNILERFSAQQFPDLHSELNLSSLELGDSALYFCASSGASGVSQYFGPGTRLLVL.

This CDR3 is CATSRVFGFRMRDTQYF. The CDR3 DNA follows: TGTGCCACCAGCAGAGTATTTGGGTTCCGCATGAGAGATACGCAGTATTTT. The chain carries TRBV15 and TRBJ2-3; D gene ambiguous. This CDR3 has 17 amino acids. Trimming pared 1 base from V and 5 bases from J, leaving 19 bases between. The germline CDR1 and CDR2 sequences are LNHNV and YYDKDF (reference sequence).

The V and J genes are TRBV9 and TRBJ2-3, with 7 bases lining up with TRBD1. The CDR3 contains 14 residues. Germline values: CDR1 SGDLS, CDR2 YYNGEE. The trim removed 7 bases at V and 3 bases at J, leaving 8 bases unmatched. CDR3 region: CASAYWDRTDTQYF. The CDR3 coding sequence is TGTGCCAGCGCATATTGGGACAGAACAGATACGCAGTATTTT.

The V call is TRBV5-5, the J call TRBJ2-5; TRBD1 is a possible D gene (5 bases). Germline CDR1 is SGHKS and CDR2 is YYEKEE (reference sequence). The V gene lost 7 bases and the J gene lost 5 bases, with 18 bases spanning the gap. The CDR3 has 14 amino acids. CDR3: CASFGQGGGETQYF. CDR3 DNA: TGTGCCAGCTTTGGGCAGGGTGGTGGGGAGACCCAGTACTTC.

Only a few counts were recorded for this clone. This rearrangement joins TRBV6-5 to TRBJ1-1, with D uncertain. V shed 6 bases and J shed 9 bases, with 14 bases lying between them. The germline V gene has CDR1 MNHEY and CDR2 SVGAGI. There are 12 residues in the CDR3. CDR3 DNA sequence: TGTGCCAGCAGCTATGAGCCACCAAAAGCTTTCTTT. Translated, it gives CASSYEPPKAFF.

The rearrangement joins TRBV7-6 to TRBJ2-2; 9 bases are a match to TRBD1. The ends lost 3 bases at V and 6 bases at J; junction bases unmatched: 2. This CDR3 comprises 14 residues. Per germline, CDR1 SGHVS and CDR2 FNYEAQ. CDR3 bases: TGTGCCAGCAGCTTCGGGACAGGGTCCGGGGAGCTGTTTTTT. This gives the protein CASSFGTGSGELFF.

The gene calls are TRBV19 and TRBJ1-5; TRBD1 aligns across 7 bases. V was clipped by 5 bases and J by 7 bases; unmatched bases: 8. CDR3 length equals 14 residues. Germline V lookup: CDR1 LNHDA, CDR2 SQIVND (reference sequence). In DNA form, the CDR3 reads TGTGCCAGTAGTCCCCTGACAGGGAACCAGCCCCAGCATTTT. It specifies CASSPLTGNQPQHF.

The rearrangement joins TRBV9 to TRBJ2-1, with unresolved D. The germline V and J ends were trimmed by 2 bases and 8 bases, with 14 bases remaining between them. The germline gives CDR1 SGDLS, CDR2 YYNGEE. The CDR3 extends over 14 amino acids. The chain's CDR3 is CASSVSSQPHEQFF. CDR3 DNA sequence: TGTGCCAGCAGCGTTTCGTCCCAGCCTCATGAGCAGTTCTTC.

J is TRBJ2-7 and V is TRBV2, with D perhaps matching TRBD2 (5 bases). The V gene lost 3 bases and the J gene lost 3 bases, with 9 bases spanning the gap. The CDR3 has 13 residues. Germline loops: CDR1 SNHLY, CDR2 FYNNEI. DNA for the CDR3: TGTGCCAGCAGTGACGGGATAAACTACGAGCAGTACTTC. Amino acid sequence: CASSDGINYEQYF.

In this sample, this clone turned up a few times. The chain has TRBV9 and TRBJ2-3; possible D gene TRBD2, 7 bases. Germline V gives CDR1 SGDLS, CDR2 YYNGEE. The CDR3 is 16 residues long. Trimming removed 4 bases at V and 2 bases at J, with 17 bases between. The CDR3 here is CASSPGGGRNTDTQYF. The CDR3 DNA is TGTGCCAGCAGCCCTGGGGGGGGCAGAAACACAGATACGCAGTATTTT.

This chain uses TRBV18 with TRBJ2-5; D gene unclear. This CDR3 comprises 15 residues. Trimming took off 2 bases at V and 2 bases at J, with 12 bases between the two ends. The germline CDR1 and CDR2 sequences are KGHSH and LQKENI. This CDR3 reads CASSPFVTEQETQYF. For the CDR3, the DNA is TGTGCCAGCTCACCATTTGTTACCGAGCAAGAGACCCAGTACTTC.

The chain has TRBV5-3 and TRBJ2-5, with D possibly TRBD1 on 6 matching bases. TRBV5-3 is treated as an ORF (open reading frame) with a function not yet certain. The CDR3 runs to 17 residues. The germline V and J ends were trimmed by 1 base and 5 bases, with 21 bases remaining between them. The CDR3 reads CARSLLPGTPEEETQYF. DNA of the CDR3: TGTGCCAGAAGCTTGTTGCCGGGGACACCAGAGGAGGAGACCCAGTACTTC.

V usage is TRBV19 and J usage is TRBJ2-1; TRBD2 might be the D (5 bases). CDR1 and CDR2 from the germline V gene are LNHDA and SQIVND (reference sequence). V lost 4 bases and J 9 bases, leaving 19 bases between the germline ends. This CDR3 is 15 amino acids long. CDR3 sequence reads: CASSTPSGGFSEQFF. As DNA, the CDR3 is TGTGCCAGTAGTACCCCGTCTGGAGGATTCAGTGAGCAGTTCTTC.

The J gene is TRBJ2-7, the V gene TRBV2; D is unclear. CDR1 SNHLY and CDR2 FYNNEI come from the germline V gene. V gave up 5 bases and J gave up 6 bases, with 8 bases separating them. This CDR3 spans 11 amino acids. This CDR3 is CASSTGGEQYF. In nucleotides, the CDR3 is TGTGCCAGCAGTACGGGTGGCGAGCAGTACTTC.

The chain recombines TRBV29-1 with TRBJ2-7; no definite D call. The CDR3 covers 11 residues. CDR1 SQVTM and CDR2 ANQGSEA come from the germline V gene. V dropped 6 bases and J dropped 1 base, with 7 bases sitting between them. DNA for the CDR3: TGCAGCGTAGCCAGTTCCTACGAGCAGTACTTC. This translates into CSVASSYEQYF.

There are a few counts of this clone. CDR3 coding DNA: TGTGCCAGCAGCTTGGAGGGGTCCTTCTATGGCTACACCTTC. This gives the protein CASSLEGSFYGYTF. The J gene is TRBJ1-2, the V gene TRBV5-4; D might be TRBD1 (5 bases). The CDR3 runs to 14 residues. Germline V lookup: CDR1 SGHNT, CDR2 YYREEE (reference sequence). The V and J ends lost 0 bases and 4 bases respectively, with 10 bases between them.

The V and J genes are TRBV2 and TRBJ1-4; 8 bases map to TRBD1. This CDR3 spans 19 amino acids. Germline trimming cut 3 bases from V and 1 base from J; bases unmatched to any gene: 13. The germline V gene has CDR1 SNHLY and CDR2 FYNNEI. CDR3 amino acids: CASSDPVAGGLGTNEKLFF. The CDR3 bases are TGTGCCAGCAGTGATCCGGTGGCAGGGGGCTTGGGAACTAATGAAAAACTGTTTTTT. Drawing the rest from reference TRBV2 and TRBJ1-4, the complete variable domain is EPEVTQTPSHQVTQMGQEVILRCVPISNHLYFYWYRQILGQKVEFLVSFYNNEISEKSEIFDDQFSVERPDGSNFTLKIRSTKLEDSAMYFCASSDPVAGGLGTNEKLFFGSGTQLSVL.

This chain's CDR3 is CASSISDRVTYEQYF. Here the CDR3 DNA reads TGTGCCAGTAGTATCTCGGACAGGGTCACCTACGAGCAGTACTTC. This chain connects TRBV19 to TRBJ2-7, with TRBD1 identical over 8 bases. CDR3 length: 15 amino acids. V lost 3 bases, J lost 2 bases, and 6 bases stayed unmatched. Per the germline V gene, CDR1 is LNHDA and CDR2 is SQIVND (reference sequence).